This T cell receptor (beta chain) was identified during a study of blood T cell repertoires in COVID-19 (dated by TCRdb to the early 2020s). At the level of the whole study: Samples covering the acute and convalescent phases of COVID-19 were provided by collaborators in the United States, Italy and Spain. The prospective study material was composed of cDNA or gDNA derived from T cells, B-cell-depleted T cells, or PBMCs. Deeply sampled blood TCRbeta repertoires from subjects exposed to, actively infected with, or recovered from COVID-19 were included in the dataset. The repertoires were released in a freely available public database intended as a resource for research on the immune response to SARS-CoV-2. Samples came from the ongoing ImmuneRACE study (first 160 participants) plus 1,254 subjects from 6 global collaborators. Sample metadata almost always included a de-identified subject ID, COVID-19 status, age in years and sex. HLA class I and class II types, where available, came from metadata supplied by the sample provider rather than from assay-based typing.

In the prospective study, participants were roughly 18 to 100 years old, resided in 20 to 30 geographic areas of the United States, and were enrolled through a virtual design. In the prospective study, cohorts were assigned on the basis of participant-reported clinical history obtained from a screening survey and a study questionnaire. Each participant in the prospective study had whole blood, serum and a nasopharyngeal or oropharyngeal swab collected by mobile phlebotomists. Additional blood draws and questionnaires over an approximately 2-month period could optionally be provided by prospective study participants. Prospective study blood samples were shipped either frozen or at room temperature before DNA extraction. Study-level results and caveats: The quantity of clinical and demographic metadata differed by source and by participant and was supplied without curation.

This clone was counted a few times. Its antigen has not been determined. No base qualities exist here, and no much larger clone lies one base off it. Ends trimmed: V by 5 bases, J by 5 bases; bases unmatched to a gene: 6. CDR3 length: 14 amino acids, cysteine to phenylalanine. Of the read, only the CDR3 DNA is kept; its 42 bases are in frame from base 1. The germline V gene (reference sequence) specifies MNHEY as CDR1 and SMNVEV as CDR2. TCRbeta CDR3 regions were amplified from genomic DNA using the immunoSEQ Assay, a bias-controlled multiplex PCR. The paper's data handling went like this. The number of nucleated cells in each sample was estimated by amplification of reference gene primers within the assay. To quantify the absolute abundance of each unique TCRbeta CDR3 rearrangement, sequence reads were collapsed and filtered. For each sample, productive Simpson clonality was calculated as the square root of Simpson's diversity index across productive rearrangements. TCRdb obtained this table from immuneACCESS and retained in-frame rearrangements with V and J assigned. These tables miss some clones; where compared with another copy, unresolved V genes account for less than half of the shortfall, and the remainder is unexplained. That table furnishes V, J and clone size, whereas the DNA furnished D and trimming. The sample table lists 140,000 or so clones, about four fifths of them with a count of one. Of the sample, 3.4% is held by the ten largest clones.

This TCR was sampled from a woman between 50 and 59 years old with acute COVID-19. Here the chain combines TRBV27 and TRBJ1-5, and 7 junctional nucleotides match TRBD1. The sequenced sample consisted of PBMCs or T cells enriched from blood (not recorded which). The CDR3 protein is CASSQYRGDQPQHF. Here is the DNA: TGTGCCAGCAGTCAATACAGGGGTGATCAGCCCCAGCATTTT.